This T cell receptor (beta chain) was sequenced for a study of OX40 agonist ivuxolimab in advanced cancers. Profiled with immunoSEQ multiplex PCR; TCRdb holds only in-frame clones, not every one. The table lists 65,000 to 95,000 clones, roughly 84% of them singletons. Trimming pared 4 bases from V and 2 bases from J, leaving 12 bases between. In germline, CDR1 is SGHNT, CDR2 YYREEE (reference sequence). This CDR3 has 14 amino acids. The chain carries TRBV5-4 and TRBJ2-5; either TRBD1 or TRBD2 may supply D (6 bases each). The sequence was collected from an adult with an advanced solid tumor such as melanoma, head and neck, liver or kidney cancer. The sequencing here drew on CD4+ or CD8+ T cells sorted from blood, taken in a trial of the OX40 agonist ivuxolimab. CDR3 sequence (DNA): TGTGCCAGCAGCGCAACAGGGAGGCAAGAGACCCAGTACTTC. Protein: CASSATGRQETQYF.